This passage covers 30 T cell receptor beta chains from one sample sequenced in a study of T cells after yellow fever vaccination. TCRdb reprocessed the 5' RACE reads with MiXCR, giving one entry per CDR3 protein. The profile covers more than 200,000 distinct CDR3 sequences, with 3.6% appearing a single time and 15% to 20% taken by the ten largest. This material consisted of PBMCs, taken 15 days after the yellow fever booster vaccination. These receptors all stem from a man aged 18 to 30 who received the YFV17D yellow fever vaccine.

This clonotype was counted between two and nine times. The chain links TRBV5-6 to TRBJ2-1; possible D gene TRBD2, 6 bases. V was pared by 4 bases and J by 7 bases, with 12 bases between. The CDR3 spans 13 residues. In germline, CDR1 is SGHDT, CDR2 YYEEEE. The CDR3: CASSTSSANEQFF. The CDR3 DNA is TGTGCCAGCAGCACCTCTAGCGCTAATGAGCAGTTCTTC. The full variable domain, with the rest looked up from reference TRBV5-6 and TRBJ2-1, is DAGVTQSPTHLIKTRGQQVTLRCSPKSGHDTVSWYQQALGQGPQFIFQYYEEEERQRGNFPDRFSGHQFPNYSSELNVNALLLGDSALYLCASSTSSANEQFFGPGTRLTVL.

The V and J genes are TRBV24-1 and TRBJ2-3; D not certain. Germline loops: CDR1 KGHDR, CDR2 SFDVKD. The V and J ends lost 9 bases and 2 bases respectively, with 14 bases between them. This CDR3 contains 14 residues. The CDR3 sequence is CATQSRAATDTQYF. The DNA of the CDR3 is TGTGCCACCCAGTCCCGGGCAGCCACAGATACGCAGTATTTT.

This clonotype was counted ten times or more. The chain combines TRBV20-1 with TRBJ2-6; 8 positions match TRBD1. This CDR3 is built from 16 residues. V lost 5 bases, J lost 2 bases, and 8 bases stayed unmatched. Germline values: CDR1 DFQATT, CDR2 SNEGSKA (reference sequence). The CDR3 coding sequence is TGCAGTGCTGTTCAGGGGGCGCGGACTGGGGCCAACGTCCTGACTTTC. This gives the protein CSAVQGARTGANVLTF.

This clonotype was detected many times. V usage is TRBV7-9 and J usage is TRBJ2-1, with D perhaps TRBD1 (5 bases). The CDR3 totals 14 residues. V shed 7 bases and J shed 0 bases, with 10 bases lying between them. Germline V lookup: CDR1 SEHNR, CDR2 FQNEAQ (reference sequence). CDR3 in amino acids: CASKKTDSYNEQFF. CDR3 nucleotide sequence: TGTGCCAGCAAGAAGACAGACTCCTACAATGAGCAGTTCTTC.

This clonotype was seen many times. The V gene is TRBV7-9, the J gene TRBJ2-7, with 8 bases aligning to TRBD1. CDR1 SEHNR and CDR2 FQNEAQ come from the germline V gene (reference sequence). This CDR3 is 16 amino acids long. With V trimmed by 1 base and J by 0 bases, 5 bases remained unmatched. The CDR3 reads CASSLGQGIGSYEQYF. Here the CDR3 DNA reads TGTGCCAGCAGCTTAGGACAGGGGATAGGCTCCTACGAGCAGTACTTC.

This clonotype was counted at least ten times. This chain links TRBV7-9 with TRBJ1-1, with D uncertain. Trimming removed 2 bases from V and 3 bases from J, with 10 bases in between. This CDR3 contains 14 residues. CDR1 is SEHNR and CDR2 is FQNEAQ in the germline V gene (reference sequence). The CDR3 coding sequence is TGTGCCAGCAGCTTATGGCAAGAGGACACTGAAGCTTTCTTT. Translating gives CASSLWQEDTEAFF.

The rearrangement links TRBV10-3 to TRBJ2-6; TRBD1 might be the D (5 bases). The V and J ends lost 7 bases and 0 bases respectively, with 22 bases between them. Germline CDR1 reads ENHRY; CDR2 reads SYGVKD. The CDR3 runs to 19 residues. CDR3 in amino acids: CAITPYFLDIASGANVLTF. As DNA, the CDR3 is TGTGCCATCACCCCCTATTTTTTGGACATCGCCTCTGGGGCCAACGTCCTGACTTTC.

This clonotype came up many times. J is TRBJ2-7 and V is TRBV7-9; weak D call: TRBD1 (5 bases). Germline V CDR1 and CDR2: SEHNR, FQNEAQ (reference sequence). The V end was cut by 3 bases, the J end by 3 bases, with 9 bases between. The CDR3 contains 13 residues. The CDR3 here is CASSLTEFYEQYV. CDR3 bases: TGTGCCAGCAGCTTGACAGAGTTCTACGAGCAGTACGTC.

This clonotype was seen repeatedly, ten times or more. The chain's CDR3 is CASSSATGYPTGELFF. The CDR3 nucleotides read TGCGCCAGCAGCTCAGCTACAGGATATCCCACCGGGGAGCTGTTTTTT. The rearrangement links TRBV5-1 to TRBJ2-2, with D possibly TRBD1 on 5 matching bases. Germline assignment: CDR1 SGHRS and CDR2 YFSETQ. V was clipped by 3 bases and J by 4 bases, with 16 bases between them. The CDR3 has 16 amino acids.

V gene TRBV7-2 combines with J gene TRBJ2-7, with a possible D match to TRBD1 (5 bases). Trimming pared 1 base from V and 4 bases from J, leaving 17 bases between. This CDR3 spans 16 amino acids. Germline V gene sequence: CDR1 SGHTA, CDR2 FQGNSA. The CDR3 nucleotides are TGTGCCAGCAGCTTAGGTAGAGGCAGGGCTTGGTACGAGCAGTACGTC. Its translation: CASSLGRGRAWYEQYV.

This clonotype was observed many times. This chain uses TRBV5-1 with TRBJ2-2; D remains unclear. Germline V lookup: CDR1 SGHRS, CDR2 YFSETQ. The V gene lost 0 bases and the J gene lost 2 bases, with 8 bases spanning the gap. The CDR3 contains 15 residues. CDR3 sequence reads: CASSLGVSNTGELFF. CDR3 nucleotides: TGCGCCAGCAGCTTGGGGGTATCAAACACCGGGGAGCTGTTTTTT.

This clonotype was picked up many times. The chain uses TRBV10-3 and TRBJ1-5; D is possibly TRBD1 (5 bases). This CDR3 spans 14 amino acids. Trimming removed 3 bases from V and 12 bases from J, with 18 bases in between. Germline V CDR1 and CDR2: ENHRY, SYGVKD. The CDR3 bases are TGTGCCATCAGTGACTCGGGGGGGATAAAAGTCCAGCATTTT. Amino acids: CAISDSGGIKVQHF.

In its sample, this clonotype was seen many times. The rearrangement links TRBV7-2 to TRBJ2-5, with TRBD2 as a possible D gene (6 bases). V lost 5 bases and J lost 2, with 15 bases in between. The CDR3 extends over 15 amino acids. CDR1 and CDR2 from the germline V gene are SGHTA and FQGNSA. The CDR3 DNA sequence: TGTGCCAGCAGCGCGGGACTCCTGAGGCAAGAGACCCAGTACTTC. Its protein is CASSAGLLRQETQYF. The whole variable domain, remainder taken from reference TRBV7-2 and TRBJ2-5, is GAGVSQSPSNKVTEKGKDVELRCDPISGHTALYWYRQSLGQGLEFLIYFQGNSAPDKSGLPSDRFSAERTGGSVSTLTIQRTQQEDSAVYLCASSAGLLRQETQYFGPGTRLLVL.

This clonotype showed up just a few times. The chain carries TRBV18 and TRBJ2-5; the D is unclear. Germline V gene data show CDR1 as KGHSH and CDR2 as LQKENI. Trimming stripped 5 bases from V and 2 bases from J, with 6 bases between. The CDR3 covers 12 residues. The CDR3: CASSARQETQYF. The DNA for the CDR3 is TGTGCCAGCTCAGCCCGTCAAGAGACCCAGTACTTC. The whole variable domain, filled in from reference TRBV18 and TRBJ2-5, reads NAGVMQNPRHLVRRRGQEARLRCSPMKGHSHVYWYRQLPEEGLKFMVYLQKENIIDESGMPKERFSAEFPKEGPSILRIQQVVRGDSAAYFCASSARQETQYFGPGTRLLVL.

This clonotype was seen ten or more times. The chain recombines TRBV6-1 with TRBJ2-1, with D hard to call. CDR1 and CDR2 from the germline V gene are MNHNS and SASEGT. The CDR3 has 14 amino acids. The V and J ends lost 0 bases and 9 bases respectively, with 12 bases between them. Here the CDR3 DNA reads TGTGCCAGCAGTGAAGCGCTCCGACCAATTGAGCAGTTCTTC. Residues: CASSEALRPIEQFF.

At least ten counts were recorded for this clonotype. The CDR3 DNA reads as TGCAGTGCTATAGATAGCGGTAGCTCCTACAATGAGCAGTTCTTC. Translated: CSAIDSGSSYNEQFF. The V and J genes are TRBV20-1 and TRBJ2-1; perhaps TRBD2 as D (6 bases). Germline lookup yields CDR1 DFQATT and CDR2 SNEGSKA (reference sequence). The CDR3 consists of 15 residues. V dropped 4 bases and J dropped 0 bases, with 13 bases sitting between them.

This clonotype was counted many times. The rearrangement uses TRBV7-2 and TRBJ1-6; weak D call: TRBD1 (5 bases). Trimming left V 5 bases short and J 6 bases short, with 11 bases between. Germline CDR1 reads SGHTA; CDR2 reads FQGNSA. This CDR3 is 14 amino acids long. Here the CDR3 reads CASSSGHFNSPLHF. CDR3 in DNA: TGTGCCAGCAGCAGCGGACATTTTAATTCACCCCTCCACTTT.

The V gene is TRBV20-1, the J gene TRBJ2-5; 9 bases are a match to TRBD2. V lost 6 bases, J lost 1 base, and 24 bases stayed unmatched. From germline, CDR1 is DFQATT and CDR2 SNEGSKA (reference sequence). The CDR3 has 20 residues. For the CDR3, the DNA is TGCAGTGCCCGAGGGAATAGCGGGGGACTAAACTACGGGGTCCAAGAGACCCAGTACTTC. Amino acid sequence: CSARGNSGGLNYGVQETQYF.

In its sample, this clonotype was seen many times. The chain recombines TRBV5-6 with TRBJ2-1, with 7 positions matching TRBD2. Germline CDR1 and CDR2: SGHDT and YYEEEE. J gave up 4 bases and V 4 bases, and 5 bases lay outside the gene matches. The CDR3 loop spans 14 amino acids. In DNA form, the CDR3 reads TGTGCCAGCAGCCTCTTGGGGGGGTACAATGAGCAGTTCTTC. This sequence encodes CASSLLGGYNEQFF. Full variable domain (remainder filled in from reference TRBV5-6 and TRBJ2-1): DAGVTQSPTHLIKTRGQQVTLRCSPKSGHDTVSWYQQALGQGPQFIFQYYEEEERQRGNFPDRFSGHQFPNYSSELNVNALLLGDSALYLCASSLLGGYNEQFFGPGTRLTVL.

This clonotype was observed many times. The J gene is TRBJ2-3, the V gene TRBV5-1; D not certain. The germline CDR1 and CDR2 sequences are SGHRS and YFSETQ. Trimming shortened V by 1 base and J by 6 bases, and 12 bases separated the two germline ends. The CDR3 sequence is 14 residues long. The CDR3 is CASSLTEGIDTQYF. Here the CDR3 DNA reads TGCGCCAGCAGCTTGACAGAAGGTATTGATACGCAGTATTTT. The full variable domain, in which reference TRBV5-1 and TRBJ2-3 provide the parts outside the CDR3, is KAGVTQTPRYLIKTRGQQVTLSCSPISGHRSVSWYQQTPGQGLQFLFEYFSETQRNKGNFPGRFSGRQFSNSRSEMNVSTLELGDSALYLCASSLTEGIDTQYFGPGTRLTVL.

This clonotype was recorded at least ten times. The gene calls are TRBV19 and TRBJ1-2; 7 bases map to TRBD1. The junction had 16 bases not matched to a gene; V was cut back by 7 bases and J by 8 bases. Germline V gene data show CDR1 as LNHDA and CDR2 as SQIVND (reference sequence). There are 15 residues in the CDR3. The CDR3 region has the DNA TGTGCCAGTACTCTCTCGGCAGGGGGGCATGCCGGCTACACCTTC. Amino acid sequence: CASTLSAGGHAGYTF. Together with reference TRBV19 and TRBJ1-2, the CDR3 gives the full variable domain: DGGITQSPKYLFRKEGQNVTLSCEQNLNHDAMYWYRQDPGQGLRLIYYSQIVNDFQKGDIAEGYSVSREKKESFPLTVTSAQKNPTAFYLCASTLSAGGHAGYTFGSGTRLTVV.

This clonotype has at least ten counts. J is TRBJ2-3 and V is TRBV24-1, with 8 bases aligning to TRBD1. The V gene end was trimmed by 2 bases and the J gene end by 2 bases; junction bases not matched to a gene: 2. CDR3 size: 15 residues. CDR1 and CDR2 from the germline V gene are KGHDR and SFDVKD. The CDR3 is CATSDSQGATDTQYF. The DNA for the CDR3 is TGTGCCACCAGTGATTCGCAGGGGGCCACAGATACGCAGTATTTT.

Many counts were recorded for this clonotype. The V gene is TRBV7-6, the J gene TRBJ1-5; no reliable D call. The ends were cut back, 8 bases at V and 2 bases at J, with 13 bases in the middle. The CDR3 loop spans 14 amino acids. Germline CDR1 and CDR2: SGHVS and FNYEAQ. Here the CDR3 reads CASVEGTGNQPQHF. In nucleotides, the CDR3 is TGTGCCAGCGTGGAGGGTACGGGCAATCAGCCCCAGCATTTT.

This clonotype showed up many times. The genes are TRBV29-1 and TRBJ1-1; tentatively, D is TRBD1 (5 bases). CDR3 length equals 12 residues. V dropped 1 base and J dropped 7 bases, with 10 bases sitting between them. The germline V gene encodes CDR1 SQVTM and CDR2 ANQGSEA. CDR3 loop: CSVEVGPFEAFF. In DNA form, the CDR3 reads TGCAGCGTTGAAGTGGGGCCGTTTGAAGCTTTCTTT.

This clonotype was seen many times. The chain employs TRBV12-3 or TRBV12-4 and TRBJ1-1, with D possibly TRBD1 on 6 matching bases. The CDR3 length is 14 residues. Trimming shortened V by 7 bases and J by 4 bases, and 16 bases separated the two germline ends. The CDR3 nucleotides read TGTGCCAGCACCTGGGGGCAGGTGGGCACTGAAGCTTTCTTT. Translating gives CASTWGQVGTEAFF.

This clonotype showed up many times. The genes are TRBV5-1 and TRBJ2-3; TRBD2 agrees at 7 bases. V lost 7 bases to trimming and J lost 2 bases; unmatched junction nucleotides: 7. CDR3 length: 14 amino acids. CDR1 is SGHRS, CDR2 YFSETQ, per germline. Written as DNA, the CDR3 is TGCGCCAGCTGGAGCGGGAACTACACAGATACGCAGTATTTT. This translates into CASWSGNYTDTQYF.

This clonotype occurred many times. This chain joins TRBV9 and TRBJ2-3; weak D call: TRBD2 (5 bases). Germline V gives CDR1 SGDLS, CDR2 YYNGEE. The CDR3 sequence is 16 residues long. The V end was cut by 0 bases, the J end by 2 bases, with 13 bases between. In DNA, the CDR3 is TGTGCCAGCAGCGTAGTGACCGGACTTCCCACAGATACGCAGTATTTT. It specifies CASSVVTGLPTDTQYF.

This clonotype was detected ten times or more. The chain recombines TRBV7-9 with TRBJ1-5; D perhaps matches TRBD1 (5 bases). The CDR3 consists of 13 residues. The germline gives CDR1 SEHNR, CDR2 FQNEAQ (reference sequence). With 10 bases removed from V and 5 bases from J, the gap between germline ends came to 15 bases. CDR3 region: CAISGAGDQPQHF. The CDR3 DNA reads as TGTGCCATCTCCGGGGCCGGCGATCAGCCCCAGCATTTT.

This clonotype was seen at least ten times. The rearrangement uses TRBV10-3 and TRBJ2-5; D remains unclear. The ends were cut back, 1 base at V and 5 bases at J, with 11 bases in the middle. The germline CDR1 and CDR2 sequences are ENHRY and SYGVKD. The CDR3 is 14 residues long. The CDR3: CAISEWVDRETQYF. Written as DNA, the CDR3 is TGTGCCATCAGTGAGTGGGTAGACCGGGAGACCCAGTACTTC.

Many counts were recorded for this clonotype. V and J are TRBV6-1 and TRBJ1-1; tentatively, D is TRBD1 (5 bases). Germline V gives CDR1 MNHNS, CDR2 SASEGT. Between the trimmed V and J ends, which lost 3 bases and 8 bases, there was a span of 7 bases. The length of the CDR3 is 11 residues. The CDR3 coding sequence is TGTGCCAGCAGTGATTGGGGGGAAGCTTTCTTT. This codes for CASSDWGEAFF.